This T cell receptor (beta chain) derives from a study of cytomegalovirus exposure and HLA in healthy donors. Findings and limits, study-wide: A list of 164 TCR beta chains associated with cytomegalovirus was given.

The donors were in the 120-subject validation cohort; that cohort was separate from the approximately 700-subject first cohort. The germline CDR1 and CDR2 sequences are MNHNS and SASEGT. Trimming shortened V by 2 bases and J by 0 bases, and 13 bases separated the two germline ends. The CDR3 spans 16 residues. Assay used: immunoSEQ multiplex PCR; TCRdb lists only in-frame clones, some missing. The profile shows about 63,000 clones, approximately 88% of them singletons. On this clone itself: Its antigen is unknown.

This TCR came from a woman younger than 30 in good health and CMV-seronegative. This chain links TRBV6-1 with TRBJ1-2; tentatively, D is TRBD1 (6 bases). Sequenced material: PBMCs. CDR3: CASSERGFSTNYGYTF. The CDR3 DNA sequence: TGTGCCAGCAGTGAAAGGGGGTTCAGCACTAACTATGGCTACACCTTC.